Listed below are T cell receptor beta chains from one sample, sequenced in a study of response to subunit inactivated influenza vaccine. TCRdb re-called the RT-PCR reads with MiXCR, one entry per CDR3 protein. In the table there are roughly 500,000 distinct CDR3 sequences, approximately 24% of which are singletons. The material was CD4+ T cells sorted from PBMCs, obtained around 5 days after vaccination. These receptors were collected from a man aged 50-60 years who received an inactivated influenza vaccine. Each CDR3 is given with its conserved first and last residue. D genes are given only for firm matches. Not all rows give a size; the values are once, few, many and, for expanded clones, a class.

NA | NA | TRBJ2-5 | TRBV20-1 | CSASDLRETKYF | TGCAGTGCTAGCGACCTCCGGGAGACCAAGTACTTC
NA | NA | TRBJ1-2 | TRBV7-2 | CASSLGLANYGYTF | TGTGCCAGCAGCTTAGGTCTGGCTAACTATGGCTACACCTTC
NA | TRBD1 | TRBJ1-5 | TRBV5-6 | CASSLAVRGQRQPQHF | TGTGCCAGCAGCTTGGCCGTCAGGGGGCAAAGGCAGCCCCAGCATTTT
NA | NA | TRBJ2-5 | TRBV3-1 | CAATGAGATKTQYF | TGTGCCGCAACAGGGGCGGGAGCAACGAAGACCCAGTACTTC
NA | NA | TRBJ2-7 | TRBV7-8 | CASSPRRDSETYEQYF | TGTGCCAGCAGCCCGAGGAGGGACAGTGAGACCTACGAGCAGTACTTC
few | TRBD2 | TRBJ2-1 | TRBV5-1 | CASSLATSGRPNEQFF | TGCGCCAGCAGCTTGGCGACTAGCGGGAGACCCAATGAGCAGTTCTTC
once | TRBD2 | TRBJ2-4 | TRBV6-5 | CASSYVGDYVAKNIQYF | TGTGCCAGCAGTTATGTCGGGGACTACGTAGCCAAAAACATTCAGTACTTC
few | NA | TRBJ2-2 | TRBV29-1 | CSVEPGPKSGTPLWTGELFF | TGCAGCGTTGAACCAGGCCCTAAATCCGGGACTCCCCTGTGGACCGGGGAGCTGTTTTTT
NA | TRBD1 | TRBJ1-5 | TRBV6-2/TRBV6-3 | CASSTRTGFSNQPQHF | TGTGCCAGCAGTACCCGGACAGGATTTAGCAATCAGCCCCAGCATTTT
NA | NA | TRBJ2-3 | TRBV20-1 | CSAQRAGSSTDTQYF | TGCAGTGCCCAGAGGGCTGGCTCTAGCACAGATACGCAGTATTTT
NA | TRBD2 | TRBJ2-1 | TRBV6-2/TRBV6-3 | CASSYSAAGGPNEQFF | TGTGCCAGCAGTTACTCTGCTGCGGGGGGGCCCAATGAGCAGTTCTTC
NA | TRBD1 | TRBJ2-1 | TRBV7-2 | CASSLDRGSNNEQFF | TGTGCCAGCAGCTTGGACAGGGGGAGCAACAATGAGCAGTTCTTC
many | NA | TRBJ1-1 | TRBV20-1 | CSARKDRLNTEAFF | TGCAGTGCTAGAAAAGACAGGTTGAACACTGAAGCTTTCTTT
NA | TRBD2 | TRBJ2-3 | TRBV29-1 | CSAIRLAGGRDTQYF | TGCAGCGCGATCAGACTAGCGGGGGGTAGAGATACGCAGTATTTT
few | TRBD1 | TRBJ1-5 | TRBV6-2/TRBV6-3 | CASRPRDRGLSNQPQHF | TGTGCCAGCAGACCCCGGGACAGGGGTCTTAGCAATCAGCCCCAGCATTTT
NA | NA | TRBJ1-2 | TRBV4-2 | CASSQDLQLNYGYTF | TGTGCCAGCAGCCAAGATCTACAGCTGAACTATGGCTACACCTTC
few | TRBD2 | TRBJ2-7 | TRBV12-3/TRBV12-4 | CASRGGVGEQYF | TGTGCCAGCAGGGGGGGGGTAGGCGAGCAGTACTTC
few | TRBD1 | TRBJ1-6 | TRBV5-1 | CASSYDGDRASPLHF | TGCGCCAGCAGCTACGACGGGGACAGGGCGTCACCCCTCCACTTT